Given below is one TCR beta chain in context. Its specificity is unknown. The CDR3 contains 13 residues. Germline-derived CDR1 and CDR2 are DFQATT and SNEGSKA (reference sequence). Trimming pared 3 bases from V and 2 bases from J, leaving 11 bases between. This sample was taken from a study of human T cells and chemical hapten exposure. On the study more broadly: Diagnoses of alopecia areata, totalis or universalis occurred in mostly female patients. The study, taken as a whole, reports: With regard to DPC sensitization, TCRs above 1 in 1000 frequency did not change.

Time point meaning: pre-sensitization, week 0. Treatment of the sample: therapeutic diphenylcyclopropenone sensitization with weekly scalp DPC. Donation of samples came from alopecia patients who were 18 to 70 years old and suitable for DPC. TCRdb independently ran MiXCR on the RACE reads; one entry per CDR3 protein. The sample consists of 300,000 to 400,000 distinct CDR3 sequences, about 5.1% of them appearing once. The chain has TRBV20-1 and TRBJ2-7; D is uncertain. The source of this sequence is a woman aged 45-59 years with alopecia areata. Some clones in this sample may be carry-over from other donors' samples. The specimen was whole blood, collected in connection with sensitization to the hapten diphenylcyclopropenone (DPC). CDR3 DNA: TGCAGTGCTAGGGCCCCGACCGCCTACGAGCAGTACTTC. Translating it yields CSARAPTAYEQYF.